This T cell receptor (beta chain) was sequenced during a study of blood T cell repertoires in COVID-19. Across the study: PBMCs, B-cell-depleted T cells, or T cells were the source of the cDNA or gDNA that made up the material.

The data were produced by immunoSEQ multiplex PCR, yet TCRdb's version contains in-frame clones alone and is incomplete. The sample lists fewer than 250,000 clones, around four fifths occurring once. From germline, CDR1 is SQVTM and CDR2 ANQGSEA. The J segment lost 3 bases and the V segment lost 3 bases, leaving 6 bases of the junction unmatched. The CDR3 sequence is 15 residues long. The chain combines TRBV29-1 with TRBJ2-5, with 11 bases aligning to TRBD2. The receptor comes from a woman over 75 with COVID-19, enrolled during active disease. Sample: peripheral blood. In DNA, the CDR3 is TGCAGCGTTGACGTAGCGGGGGGGCCTAAAGAGACCCAGTACTTC. The encoded protein is CSVDVAGGPKETQYF.